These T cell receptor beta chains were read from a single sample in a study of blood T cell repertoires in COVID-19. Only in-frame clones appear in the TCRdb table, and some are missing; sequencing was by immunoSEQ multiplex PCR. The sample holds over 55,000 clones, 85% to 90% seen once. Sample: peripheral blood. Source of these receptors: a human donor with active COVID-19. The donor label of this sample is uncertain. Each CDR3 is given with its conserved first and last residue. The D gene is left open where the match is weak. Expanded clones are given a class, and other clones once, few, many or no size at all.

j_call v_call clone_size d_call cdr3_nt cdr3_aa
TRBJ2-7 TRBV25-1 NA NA TGTGCCAGCACAGGGTCCTACGAGCAGTACTTC CASTGSYEQYF
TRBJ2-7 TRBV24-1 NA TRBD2 TGTGCCACCAGTGATCCAATAGCGGGAGGTGAGCAGTACTTC CATSDPIAGGEQYF
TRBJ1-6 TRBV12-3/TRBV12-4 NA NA TGTGCCAGCAGTCCCACGGGGGGTTCACCCCTCCACTTT CASSPTGGSPLHF
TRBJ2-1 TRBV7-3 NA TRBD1 TGTGCCAGCAGCCCACAGGGGGCGAGCTACAATGAGCAGTTCTTC CASSPQGASYNEQFF
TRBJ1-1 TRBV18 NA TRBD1 TGTGCCAGCTCACCTGGACAGGGTGCGAAAACTGAAGCTTTCTTT CASSPGQGAKTEAFF
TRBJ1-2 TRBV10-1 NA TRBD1 TGCGCCAGCAGAAGACAGGGGTGGGCTAACTATGGCTACACCTTC CASRRQGWANYGYTF
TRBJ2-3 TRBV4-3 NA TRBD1 TGCGCCAGCAGCCAAGGTTACAGGGGGACAGGGGGCACAGATACGCAGTATTTT CASSQGYRGTGGTDTQYF
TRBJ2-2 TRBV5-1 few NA TGCGCCAGCAGCGTAGACTCGAACACCGGGGAGCTGTTTTTT CASSVDSNTGELFF
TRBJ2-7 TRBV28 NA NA TGTGCCAGCAGATCGACTGGATCGGGGGAGCAGTACTTC CASRSTGSGEQYF
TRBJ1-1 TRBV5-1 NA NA TGCGCCAGCAGCCTACAGGGCGTGTTAGGAACTGAAGCTTTCTTT CASSLQGVLGTEAFF
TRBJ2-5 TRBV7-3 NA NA TGTGCCAGCAGCCCGTCTAATACTCCCGGAGAGACCCAGTACTTC CASSPSNTPGETQYF
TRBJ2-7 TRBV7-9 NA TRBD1 TGTGCCAGCAGCTTTCGGGACAGCTCATCCTACGAGCAGTACTTC CASSFRDSSSYEQYF
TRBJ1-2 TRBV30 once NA TGTGCCTGGAGTGTACTTAACGGGTATGGCTACACCTTC CAWSVLNGYGYTF
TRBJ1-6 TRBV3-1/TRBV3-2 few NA TGTGCCAGCAGCCGGACAAGCTCCTATAATTCACCCCTCCACTTT CASSRTSSYNSPLHF
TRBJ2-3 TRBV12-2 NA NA TGTGCAAGTCGCCTAACACTAGCAAGCACAGATACGCAGTATTTT CASRLTLASTDTQYF
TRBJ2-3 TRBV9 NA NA TGTGCCAGCAGCGCCACGTATCCGGGGGGCAAAATTGGGCGCACAGATACGCAGTATTTT CASSATYPGGKIGRTDTQYF
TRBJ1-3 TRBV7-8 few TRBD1 TGTGCCAGCAGCTCAGGGACAGGGCGAGGAAACACCATATATTTT CASSSGTGRGNTIYF
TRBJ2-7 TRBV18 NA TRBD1 TGTGCCAGCTCACCATCGACAGGGGGCTCCTACGAGCAGTACTTC CASSPSTGGSYEQYF
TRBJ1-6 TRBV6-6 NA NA TGTGCCAGCAGAGGCGCGGGTGGCTCCTATAATTCACCCCTCCACTTT CASRGAGGSYNSPLHF
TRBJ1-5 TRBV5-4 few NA TGTGCCAGCAGCTTGGATGGGGGCGGCAATCAGCCCCAGCATTTT CASSLDGGGNQPQHF
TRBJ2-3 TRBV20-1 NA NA TGCAGTGCTAGTACTAGTTGGTGGGGTGTGGATACGCAGTATTTT CSASTSWWGVDTQYF
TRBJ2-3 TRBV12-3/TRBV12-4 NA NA TGTGCCAGCAGTTTTAGAGATACGCAGTATTTT CASSFRDTQYF
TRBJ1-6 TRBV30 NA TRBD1 TGTGCCTGGAGGTACACCACGATCCGGACAGGCAATAATTCACCCCTCCACTTT CAWRYTTIRTGNNSPLHF
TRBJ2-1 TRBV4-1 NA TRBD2 TGCGCCAGCAGCCTTGGGGGGGGGTCCTACAATGAGCAGTTCTTC CASSLGGGSYNEQFF